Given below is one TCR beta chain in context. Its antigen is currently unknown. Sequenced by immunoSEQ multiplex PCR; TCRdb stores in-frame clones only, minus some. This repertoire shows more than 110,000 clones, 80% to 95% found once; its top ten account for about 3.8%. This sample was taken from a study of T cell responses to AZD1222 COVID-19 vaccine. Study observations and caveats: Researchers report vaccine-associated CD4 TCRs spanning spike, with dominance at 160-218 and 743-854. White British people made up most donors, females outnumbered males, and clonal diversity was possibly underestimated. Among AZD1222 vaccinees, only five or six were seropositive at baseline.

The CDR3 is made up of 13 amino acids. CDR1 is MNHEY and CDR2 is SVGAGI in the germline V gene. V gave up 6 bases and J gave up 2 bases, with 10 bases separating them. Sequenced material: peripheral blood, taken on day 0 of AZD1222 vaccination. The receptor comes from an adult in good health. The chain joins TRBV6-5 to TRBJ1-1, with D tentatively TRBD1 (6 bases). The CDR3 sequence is CASRGHANTEAFF. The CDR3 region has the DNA TGTGCCAGCAGGGGACATGCAAACACTGAAGCTTTCTTT.